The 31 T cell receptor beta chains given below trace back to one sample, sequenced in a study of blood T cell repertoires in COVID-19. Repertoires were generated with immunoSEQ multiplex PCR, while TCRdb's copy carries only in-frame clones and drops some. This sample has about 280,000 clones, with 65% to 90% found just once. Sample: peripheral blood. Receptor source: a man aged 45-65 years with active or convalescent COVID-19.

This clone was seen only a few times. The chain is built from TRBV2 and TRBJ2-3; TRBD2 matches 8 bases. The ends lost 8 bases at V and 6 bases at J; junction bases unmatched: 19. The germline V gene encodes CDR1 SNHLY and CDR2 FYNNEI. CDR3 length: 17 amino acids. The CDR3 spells CASSAGPLAGMVDTQYF. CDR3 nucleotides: TGTGCCAGCTCGGCAGGGCCCTTAGCGGGAATGGTGGATACGCAGTATTTT.

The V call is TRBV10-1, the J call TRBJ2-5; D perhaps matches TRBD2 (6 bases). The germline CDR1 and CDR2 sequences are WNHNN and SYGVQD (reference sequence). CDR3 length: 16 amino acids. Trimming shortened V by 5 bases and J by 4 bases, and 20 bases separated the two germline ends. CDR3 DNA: TGCGCCAGCAGTTTTCTGGACACGATGGGAGGAGAGACCCAGTACTTC. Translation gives CASSFLDTMGGETQYF.

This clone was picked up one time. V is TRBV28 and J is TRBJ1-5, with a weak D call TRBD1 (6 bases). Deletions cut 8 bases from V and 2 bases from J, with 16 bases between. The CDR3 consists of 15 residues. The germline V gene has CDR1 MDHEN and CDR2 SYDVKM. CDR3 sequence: CASSRGGYGNQPQHF. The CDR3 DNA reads TGTGCCAGCTCGAGGGGGGGATACGGCAATCAGCCCCAGCATTTT.

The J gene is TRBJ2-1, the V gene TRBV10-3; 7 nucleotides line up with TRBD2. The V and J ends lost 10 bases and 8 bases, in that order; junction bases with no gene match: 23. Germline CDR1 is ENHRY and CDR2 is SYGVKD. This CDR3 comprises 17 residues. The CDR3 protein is CATAPYWAAGVGDEQFF. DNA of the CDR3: TGTGCCACCGCTCCCTACTGGGCGGCGGGAGTAGGAGATGAGCAGTTCTTC.

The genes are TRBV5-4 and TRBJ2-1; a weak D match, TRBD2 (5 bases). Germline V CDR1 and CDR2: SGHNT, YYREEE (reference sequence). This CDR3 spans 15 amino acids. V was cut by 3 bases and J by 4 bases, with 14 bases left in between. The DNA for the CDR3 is TGTGCCAGCAGCTCCTTTGCGGGTACTTACAATGAGCAGTTCTTC. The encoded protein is CASSSFAGTYNEQFF.

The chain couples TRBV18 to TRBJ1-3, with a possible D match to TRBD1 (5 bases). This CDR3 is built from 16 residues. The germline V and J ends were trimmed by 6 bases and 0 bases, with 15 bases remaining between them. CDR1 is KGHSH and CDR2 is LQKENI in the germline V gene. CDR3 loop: CASSGTQVFSGNTIYF. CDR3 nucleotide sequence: TGTGCCAGCTCTGGGACTCAGGTGTTCTCTGGAAACACCATATATTTT.

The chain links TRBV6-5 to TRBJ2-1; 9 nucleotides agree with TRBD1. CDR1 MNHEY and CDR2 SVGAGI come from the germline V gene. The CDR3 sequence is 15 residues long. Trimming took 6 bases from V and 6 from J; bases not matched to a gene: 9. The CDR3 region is CASSLTGGFVNEQFF. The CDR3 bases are TGTGCCAGCAGCCTGACAGGGGGATTCGTCAATGAGCAGTTCTTC.

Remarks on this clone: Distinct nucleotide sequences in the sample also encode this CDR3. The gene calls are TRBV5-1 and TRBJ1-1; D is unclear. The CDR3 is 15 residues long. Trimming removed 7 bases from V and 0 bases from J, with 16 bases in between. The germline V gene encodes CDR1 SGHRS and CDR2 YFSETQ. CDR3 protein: CASSKTGGLNTEAFF. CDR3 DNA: TGCGCCAGCTCCAAAACTGGCGGCCTGAACACTGAAGCTTTCTTT. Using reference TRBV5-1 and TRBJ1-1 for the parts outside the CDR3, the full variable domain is KAGVTQTPRYLIKTRGQQVTLSCSPISGHRSVSWYQQTPGQGLQFLFEYFSETQRNKGNFPGRFSGRQFSNSRSEMNVSTLELGDSALYLCASSKTGGLNTEAFFGQGTRLTVV.

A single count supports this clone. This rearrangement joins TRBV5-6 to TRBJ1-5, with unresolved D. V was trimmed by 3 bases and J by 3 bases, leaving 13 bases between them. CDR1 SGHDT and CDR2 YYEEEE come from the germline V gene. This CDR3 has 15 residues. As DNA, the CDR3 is TGTGCCAGCAGCTCGTTGGGAGATGTCAATCAGCCCCAGCATTTT. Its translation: CASSSLGDVNQPQHF.

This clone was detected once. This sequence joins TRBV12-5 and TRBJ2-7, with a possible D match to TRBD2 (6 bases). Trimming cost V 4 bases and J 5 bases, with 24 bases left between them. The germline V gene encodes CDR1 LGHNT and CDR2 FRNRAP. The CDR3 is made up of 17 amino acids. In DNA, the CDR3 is TGTGCTAGTGGTTATGGGCCGGGACTTCGGCGGGTCGACGAGCAGTACTTC. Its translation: CASGYGPGLRRVDEQYF.

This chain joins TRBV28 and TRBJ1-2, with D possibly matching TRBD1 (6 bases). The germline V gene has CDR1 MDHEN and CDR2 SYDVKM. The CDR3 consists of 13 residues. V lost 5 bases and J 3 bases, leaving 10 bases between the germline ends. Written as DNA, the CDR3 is TGTGCCAGCAGTATCCGGACAGACTATGGCTACACCTTC. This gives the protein CASSIRTDYGYTF.

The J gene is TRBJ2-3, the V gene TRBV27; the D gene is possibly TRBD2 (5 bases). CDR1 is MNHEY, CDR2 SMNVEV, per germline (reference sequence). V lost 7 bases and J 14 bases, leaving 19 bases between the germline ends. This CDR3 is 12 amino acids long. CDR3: CASTLQRLSLYF. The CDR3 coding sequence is TGTGCCAGCACCCTTCAGCGACTAAGTCTGTATTTT.

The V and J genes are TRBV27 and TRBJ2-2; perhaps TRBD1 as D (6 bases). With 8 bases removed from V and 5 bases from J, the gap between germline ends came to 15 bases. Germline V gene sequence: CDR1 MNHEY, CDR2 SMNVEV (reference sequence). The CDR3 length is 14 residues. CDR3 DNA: TGTGCCAGCGCTACAGGGAGAGGGACCGGGGAGCTGTTTTTT. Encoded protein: CASATGRGTGELFF.

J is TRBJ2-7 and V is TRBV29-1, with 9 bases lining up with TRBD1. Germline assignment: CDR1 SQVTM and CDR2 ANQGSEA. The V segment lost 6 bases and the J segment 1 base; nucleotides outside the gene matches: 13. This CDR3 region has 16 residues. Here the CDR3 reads CSVVGSRDRASYEQYF. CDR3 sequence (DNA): TGCAGCGTCGTCGGATCCCGGGACAGGGCATCCTACGAGCAGTACTTC.

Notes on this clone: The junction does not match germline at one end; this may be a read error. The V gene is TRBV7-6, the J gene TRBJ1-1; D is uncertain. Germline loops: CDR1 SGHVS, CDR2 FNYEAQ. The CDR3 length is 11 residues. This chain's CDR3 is CASSLGSEAFF. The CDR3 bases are TGTGCCAGCAGCTTAGGCTCTGAGGCTTTCTTT.

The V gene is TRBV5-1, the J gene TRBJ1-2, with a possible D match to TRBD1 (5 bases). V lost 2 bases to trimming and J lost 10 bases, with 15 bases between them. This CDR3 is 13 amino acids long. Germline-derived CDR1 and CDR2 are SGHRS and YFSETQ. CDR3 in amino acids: CASSFGGVTDYTF. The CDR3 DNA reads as TGCGCCAGCAGCTTTGGAGGGGTCACGGACTACACCTTC.

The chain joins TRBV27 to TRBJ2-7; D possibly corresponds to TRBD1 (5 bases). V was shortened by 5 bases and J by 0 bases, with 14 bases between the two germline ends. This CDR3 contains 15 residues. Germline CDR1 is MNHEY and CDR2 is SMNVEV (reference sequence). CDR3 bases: TGTGCCAGCAGTCGGTCCTCCCAGGGCTCCTACGAGCAGTACTTC. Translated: CASSRSSQGSYEQYF.

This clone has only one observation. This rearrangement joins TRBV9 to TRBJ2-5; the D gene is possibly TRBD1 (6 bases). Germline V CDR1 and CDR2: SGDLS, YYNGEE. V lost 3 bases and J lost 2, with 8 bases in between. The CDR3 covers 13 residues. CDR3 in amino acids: CASSERGQETQYF. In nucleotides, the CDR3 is TGTGCCAGCAGCGAGAGGGGGCAAGAGACCCAGTACTTC.

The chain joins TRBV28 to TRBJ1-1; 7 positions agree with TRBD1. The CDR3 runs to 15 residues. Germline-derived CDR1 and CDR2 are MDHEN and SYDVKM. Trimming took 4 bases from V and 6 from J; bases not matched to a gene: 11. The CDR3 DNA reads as TGTGCCAGCAGTTCGAACCGAGGGGGCGCTTCTGAAGCTTTCTTT. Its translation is CASSSNRGGASEAFF.

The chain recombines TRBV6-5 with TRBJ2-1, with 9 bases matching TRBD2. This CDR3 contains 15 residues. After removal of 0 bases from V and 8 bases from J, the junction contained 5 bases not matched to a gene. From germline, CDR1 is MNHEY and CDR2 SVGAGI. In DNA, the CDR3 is TGTGCCAGCAGTTACTCGGCGGGAGGGTCGGATGAGCAGTTCTTC. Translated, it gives CASSYSAGGSDEQFF.

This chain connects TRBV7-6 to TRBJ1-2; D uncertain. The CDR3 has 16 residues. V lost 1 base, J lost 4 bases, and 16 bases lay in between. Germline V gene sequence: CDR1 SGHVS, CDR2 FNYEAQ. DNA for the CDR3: TGTGCCAGCAGCTTAGAGGCCGGCCTTGCGGTCTATGGCTACACCTTC. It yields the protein CASSLEAGLAVYGYTF.

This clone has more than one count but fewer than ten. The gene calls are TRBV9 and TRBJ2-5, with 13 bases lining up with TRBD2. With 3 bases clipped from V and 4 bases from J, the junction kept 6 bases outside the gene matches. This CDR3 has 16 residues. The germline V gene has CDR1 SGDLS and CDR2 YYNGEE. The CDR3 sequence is CASSAGLAGEGETQYF. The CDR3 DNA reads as TGTGCCAGCAGCGCCGGACTAGCGGGAGAAGGAGAGACCCAGTACTTC.

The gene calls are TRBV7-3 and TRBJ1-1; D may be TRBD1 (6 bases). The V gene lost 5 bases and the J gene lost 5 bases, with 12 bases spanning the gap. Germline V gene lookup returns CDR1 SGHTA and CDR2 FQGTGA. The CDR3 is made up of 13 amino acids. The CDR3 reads CASSPQGITEAFF. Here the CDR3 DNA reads TGTGCCAGCAGCCCCCAGGGGATAACTGAAGCTTTCTTT.

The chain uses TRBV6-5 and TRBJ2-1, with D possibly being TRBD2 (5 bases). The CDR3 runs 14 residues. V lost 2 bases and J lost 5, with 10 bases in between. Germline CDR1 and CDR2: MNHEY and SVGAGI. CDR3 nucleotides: TGTGCCAGCAGTTACACGCGGGCCCACAATGAGCAGTTCTTC. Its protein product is CASSYTRAHNEQFF.

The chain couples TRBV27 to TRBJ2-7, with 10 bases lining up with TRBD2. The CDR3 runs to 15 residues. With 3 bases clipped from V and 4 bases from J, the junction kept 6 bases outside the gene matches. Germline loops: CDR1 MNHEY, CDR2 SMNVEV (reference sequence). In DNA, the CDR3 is TGTGCCAGCAGTTTGATAGCGGGAGGACGGTACGAGCAGTACTTC. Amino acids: CASSLIAGGRYEQYF.

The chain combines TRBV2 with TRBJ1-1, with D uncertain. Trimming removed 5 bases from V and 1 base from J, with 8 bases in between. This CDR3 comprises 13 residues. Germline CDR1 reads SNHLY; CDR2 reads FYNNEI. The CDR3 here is CASSTLPNTEAFF. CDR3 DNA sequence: TGTGCCAGCAGTACTCTCCCGAACACTGAAGCTTTCTTT. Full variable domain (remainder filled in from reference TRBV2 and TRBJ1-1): EPEVTQTPSHQVTQMGQEVILRCVPISNHLYFYWYRQILGQKVEFLVSFYNNEISEKSEIFDDQFSVERPDGSNFTLKIRSTKLEDSAMYFCASSTLPNTEAFFGQGTRLTVV.

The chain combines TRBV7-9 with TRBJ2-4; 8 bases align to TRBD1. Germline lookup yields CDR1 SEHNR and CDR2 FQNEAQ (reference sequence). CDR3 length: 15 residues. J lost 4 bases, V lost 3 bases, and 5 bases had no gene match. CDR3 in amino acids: CASSLGDRTKNIQYF. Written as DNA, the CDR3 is TGTGCCAGCAGCTTGGGGGACAGGACAAAAAACATTCAGTACTTC.

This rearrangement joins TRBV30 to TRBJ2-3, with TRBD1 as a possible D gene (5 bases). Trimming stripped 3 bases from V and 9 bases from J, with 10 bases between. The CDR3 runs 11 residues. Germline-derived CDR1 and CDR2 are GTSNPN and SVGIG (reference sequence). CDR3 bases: TGTGCCTGGAGCCTCAGGGTAACGCAGTATTTT. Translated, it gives CAWSLRVTQYF.

The CDR3 spells CASSGGSGTGELFF. CDR3 sequence (DNA): TGTGCCAGTAGTGGCGGGAGTGGCACCGGGGAGCTGTTTTTT. The genes are TRBV19 and TRBJ2-2, with 7 bases matching TRBD2. V lost 5 bases, J lost 4 bases, and 4 bases stayed unmatched. Germline V gene data show CDR1 as LNHDA and CDR2 as SQIVND (reference sequence). The CDR3 totals 14 residues.

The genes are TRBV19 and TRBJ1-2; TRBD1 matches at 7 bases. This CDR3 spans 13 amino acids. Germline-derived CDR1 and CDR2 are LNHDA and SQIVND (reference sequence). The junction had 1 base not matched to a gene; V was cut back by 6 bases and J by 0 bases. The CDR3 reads CASRGQTNYGYTF. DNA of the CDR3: TGTGCCAGTAGGGGACAGACTAACTATGGCTACACCTTC.

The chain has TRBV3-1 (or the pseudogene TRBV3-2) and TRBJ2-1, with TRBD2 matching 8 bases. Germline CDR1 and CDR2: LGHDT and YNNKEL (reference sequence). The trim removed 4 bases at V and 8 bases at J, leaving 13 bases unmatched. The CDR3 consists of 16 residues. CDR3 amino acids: CASSLGLGLGKDEQFF. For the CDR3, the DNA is TGTGCCAGCAGCCTAGGCTTGGGACTAGGGAAGGATGAGCAGTTCTTC.